The 18 T cell receptor beta chains reported below all come from one sample, sequenced in a study of blood T cells in healthy people across ages. Sample-barcoded 5' priming and a J-beta primer mix drove a second PCR of 7 to 11 cycles. MiXCR was run by TCRdb on the 5' RACE reads, yielding one entry per CDR3 protein. Counted here are hundreds of thousands of distinct CDR3 sequences, under 65% occurring once; the ten biggest clones make up roughly 12%. Sequencing was carried out using blood. Receptor source: a woman of 80 years or more in good health.

This chain connects TRBV12-3 or TRBV12-4 to TRBJ1-2; D unclear. V lost 6 bases to trimming and J lost 3 bases, with 11 bases between them. The CDR3 contains 13 residues. CDR3: CASSPLGYYGYTF. The CDR3 coding sequence is TGTGCCAGCAGCCCACTGGGGTACTATGGCTACACCTTC.

This clonotype was found many times. V and J are TRBV11-3 and TRBJ2-1; no clear D. This CDR3 is built from 12 residues. The germline gives CDR1 SGHNT, CDR2 YENEEA. V lost 1 base and J lost 6, with 4 bases in between. CDR3 residues: CASSLGANEQFF. DNA for the CDR3: TGTGCCAGCAGCTTAGGGGCCAATGAGCAGTTCTTC.

Worth noting for this clonotype: A much larger clone lies one base from this, so it may be a read error. This chain links TRBV27 with TRBJ2-1; D gene uncertain. Germline CDR1 MNHEY, CDR2 SMNVEV (reference sequence). The CDR3 sequence is 13 residues long. CDR3 sequence reads: CASSTTSYDEQFF. In nucleotides, the CDR3 is TGTGCCAGCAGTACCACCTCCTACGATGAGCAGTTCTTC.

This rearrangement joins TRBV5-1 to TRBJ1-5; D is uncertain. In germline, CDR1 is SGHRS, CDR2 YFSETQ. V lost 0 bases and J lost 2, with 6 bases in between. There are 14 residues in the CDR3. CDR3 nucleotide sequence: TGCGCCAGCAGCTTGGACCCCCGCAATCAGCCCCAGCATTTT. Amino acid sequence: CASSLDPRNQPQHF. Full variable domain (outside the CDR3, taken from reference TRBV5-1 and TRBJ1-5): KAGVTQTPRYLIKTRGQQVTLSCSPISGHRSVSWYQQTPGQGLQFLFEYFSETQRNKGNFPGRFSGRQFSNSRSEMNVSTLELGDSALYLCASSLDPRNQPQHFGDGTRLSIL.

Details on this clonotype: The junction and the germline gene differ at one end; a read error may be behind it. The rearrangement links TRBV12-3 or TRBV12-4 to TRBJ1-2; TRBD1 might be the D (6 bases). CDR3 length equals 13 residues. CDR3 sequence reads: CVSSPRQAHGYTF. The CDR3 DNA follows: TGTGTCAGCAGTCCCCGACAGGCGCATGGCTACACCTTC.

Ten or more counts support this clonotype. The chain uses TRBV5-4 and TRBJ2-7; 10 bases are a match to TRBD2. The CDR3 is 18 amino acids. From germline, CDR1 is SGHNT and CDR2 YYREEE (reference sequence). V lost 0 bases and J lost 0; bases outside the gene matches: 9. The CDR3 DNA follows: TGTGCCAGCAGCTTGGCCCGGACTAGCGGTAGGAGCTCCTACGAGCAGTACTTC. It is translated as CASSLARTSGRSSYEQYF.

This clonotype came up many times. This rearrangement joins TRBV12-3 or TRBV12-4 to TRBJ2-1, with unresolved D. The V gene lost 8 bases and the J gene lost 9 bases, with 11 bases spanning the gap. The CDR3 runs 11 residues. The CDR3 loop is CASARVREQFF. For the CDR3, the DNA is TGTGCCAGCGCCCGAGTACGTGAGCAGTTCTTC.

On this clonotype itself: Given a much more abundant clone one base away, this may be a read error. The chain combines TRBV5-1 with TRBJ2-1, with D uncertain. V was cut by 0 bases and J by 5 bases, with 9 bases left in between. Germline CDR1 reads SGHRS; CDR2 reads YFSETQ. The CDR3 runs to 14 residues. The CDR3 sequence: CASSLGIFNNEQFF. In DNA form, the CDR3 reads TGCGCCAGCAGCTTGGGGATTTTTAACAATGAGCAGTTCTTC.

The chain employs TRBV7-2 and TRBJ2-7; D call uncertain. Per germline, CDR1 SGHTA and CDR2 FQGNSA. This CDR3 has 14 amino acids. V lost 3 bases, J lost 2 bases, and 11 bases lay in between. This chain's CDR3 is CASSLGTLTYEQYF. The CDR3, as DNA: TGTGCCAGCAGCTTGGGTACACTGACCTACGAGCAGTACTTC.

This chain connects TRBV7-9 to TRBJ2-1, with 8 nucleotides matching TRBD2. CDR1 and CDR2 (germline): SEHNR, FQNEAQ (reference sequence). J was trimmed by 6 bases and V by 3 bases; bases with no gene match: 19. The CDR3 has 19 amino acids. The CDR3 loop is CASSFPSSGSSRGCNEQFF. CDR3 nucleotide sequence: TGTGCCAGCAGCTTCCCCTCTAGCGGGTCCTCCAGGGGTTGCAATGAGCAGTTCTTC.

With respect to this clonotype: This could be a read error, since a much larger clone is one nucleotide away. The chain employs TRBV5-1 and TRBJ2-3, with TRBD2 matching 12 bases. Germline-derived CDR1 and CDR2 are SGHRS and YFSETQ. This CDR3 spans 14 amino acids. V lost 3 bases to trimming and J lost 13 bases; unmatched junction nucleotides: 9. This chain's CDR3 is CASSSTSGGLTEYF. In nucleotides, the CDR3 is TGCGCCAGCAGCTCAACTAGCGGGGGGCTCACGGAGTATTTT.

The chain has TRBV14 and TRBJ2-5, with TRBD1 identical over 8 bases. Germline CDR1 SGHDN, CDR2 FVKESK. The CDR3 spans 15 residues. The ends lost 5 bases at V and 5 bases at J; junction bases unmatched: 10. The CDR3 reads CASSIDRGLWETQYF. The CDR3 nucleotides read TGTGCCAGCAGCATCGACAGGGGTTTGTGGGAGACCCAGTACTTC.

This clonotype was seen repeatedly, ten times or more. The J gene is TRBJ2-1, the V gene TRBV7-9; D ambiguous. Deletions cut 6 bases from V and 1 base from J, with 19 bases between. Per the germline V gene, CDR1 is SEHNR and CDR2 is FQNEAQ (reference sequence). The CDR3 is 17 residues long. CDR3 nucleotide sequence: TGTGCCAGCAGGTTTCCAGCCGGGCTGCTTTCCTACAATGAGCAGTTCTTC. It is translated as CASRFPAGLLSYNEQFF.

This clonotype was picked up many times. The V gene is TRBV5-1, the J gene TRBJ1-6; D is ambiguous. Trimming left V 0 bases short and J 7 bases short, with 14 bases between. The V gene's germline CDR1 is SGHRS and CDR2 YFSETQ. The CDR3 has 16 residues. The CDR3 DNA sequence: TGCGCCAGCAGCTTGGAGGTAGGGAGGGCGAATTCACCCCTCCACTTT. Its protein is CASSLEVGRANSPLHF.

This clonotype was counted ten times or more. A read error may produce the germline difference seen at one junction end. The V call is TRBV6-1, the J call TRBJ2-6, with D perhaps TRBD1 (6 bases). CDR3 length: 15 amino acids. The V gene's germline CDR1 is MNHNS and CDR2 SASEGT. Written as DNA, the CDR3 is TGTGCCAGCAATGAACAGGGCTCTGGGGCCAACGTCCTGACTTTC. This gives the protein CASNEQGSGANVLTF.

About this clonotype: It may be a read error: a sequence one base away is much more abundant. The chain recombines TRBV4-1 with TRBJ2-1, with D maybe TRBD2 (6 bases). CDR3 length equals 16 residues. Germline V lookup: CDR1 MGHRA, CDR2 YSYEKL. The CDR3 loop is CVSSQEIGRGYNEQFF. The CDR3 region has the DNA TGCGTCAGCAGCCAAGAAATTGGGCGGGGATACAATGAGCAGTTCTTC.

Of note for this clonotype: This could be a read error, since a much larger clone is one nucleotide away. The final CDR3 position lacks the conserved phenylalanine or tryptophan, pointing to a likely read error. V gene TRBV3-1 combines with J gene TRBJ2-4, with 12 bases that match TRBD1. The CDR3 spans 18 residues. Germline CDR1 LGHDT, CDR2 YNNKEL (reference sequence). Germline trimming cut 0 bases from V and 0 bases from J; bases unmatched to any gene: 3. The CDR3 protein is CASSQETGQGAAKNIQYV. The CDR3 coding sequence is TGTGCCAGCAGCCAAGAAACGGGACAGGGGGCAGCCAAAAACATTCAGTACGTC.

This sequence joins TRBV20-1 and TRBJ2-5; D is undetermined. The CDR3 extends over 13 amino acids. Per the germline V gene, CDR1 is DFQATT and CDR2 is SNEGSKA (reference sequence). V was clipped by 0 bases and J by 5 bases, with 10 bases between them. CDR3 protein: CSARELGSETQYF. The CDR3 bases are TGCAGTGCTAGAGAGCTAGGGTCGGAGACCCAGTACTTC.